This T cell receptor beta chain was captured by sequencing in a study of tumor and adjacent non-tumor tissue in lung cancer. The template was RNA from unsorted bulk tissue. Chemotherapy-naive patients with new lung cancer underwent thoracic surgery in China, August–late 2014. Broader study findings: Top 100 clones took a larger repertoire share in normal lung. Tumor TCR diversity, when higher, was linked to shorter survival.

TCRbeta libraries were built with three rounds of nested PCR, modified from ARM-PCR. TCRdb reanalysed the multiplex PCR reads using MiXCR and keeps one entry per CDR3 protein. The data contain approximately 90,000 distinct CDR3 sequences, 67% of them singletons. V gave up 3 bases and J gave up 4 bases, with 18 bases separating them. The germline V gene encodes CDR1 SGHAT and CDR2 FQNNGV. CDR3 length: 16 amino acids. Turning to this clonotype: Its antigen is as yet unknown.

The sequenced material came from lung tumor tissue. The chain couples TRBV11-2 to TRBJ1-1; a possible D gene is TRBD1 (5 bases). This sequence was found in a man aged 55-75 years with non-small cell lung cancer. The CDR3 is CASSFHGARASTEAFF. The CDR3 region has the DNA TGTGCCAGCAGCTTTCACGGGGCCAGGGCGAGCACTGAAGCTTTCTTT.